The 11 T cell receptor beta chains presented below share a single source sample, sequenced in a study of shared clonotypes between healthy human individuals. Data came from immunoSEQ multiplex PCR; TCRdb stores just in-frame clones and leaves some out. Of millions of clones in the sample, 85% to 95% were seen once. Positive CCR7 selection of CD45RO-negative cells yielded the naive CD8 cells, and terminally differentiated effector memory CD45RA+ cells were excluded. The sample was naive CD8+ T cells from PBMCs. All receptors come from a young man in good health. Some clones in this sample may be carry-over from other donors' samples.

The chain has TRBV18 and TRBJ1-5; TRBD1 aligns across 9 bases. Germline V gives CDR1 KGHSH, CDR2 LQKENI. CDR3 size: 14 residues. With 3 bases clipped from V and 11 bases from J, the junction kept 8 bases outside the gene matches. In DNA, the CDR3 is TGTGCCAGCTCACCGGACAGGGGCTATGTGGCCCAGCATTTT. Its translation is CASSPDRGYVAQHF.

This clone was detected only once. The chain combines TRBV28 with TRBJ2-7; the D is unclear. This CDR3 region has 10 residues. The germline V and J ends were trimmed by 5 bases and 5 bases, with 4 bases remaining between them. The V gene's germline CDR1 is MDHEN and CDR2 SYDVKM. As DNA, the CDR3 is TGTGCCAGCAGTATAAACGAGCAGTACTTC. Amino acids: CASSINEQYF.

J is TRBJ2-2 and V is TRBV28, with D possibly TRBD1 on 6 matching bases. Between the trimmed V and J ends, which lost 6 bases and 8 bases, there was a span of 22 bases. The V gene's germline CDR1 is MDHEN and CDR2 SYDVKM. This CDR3 spans 16 amino acids. CDR3 sequence reads: CASSPGAGPIGGELFF. CDR3 sequence (DNA): TGTGCCAGCAGCCCAGGGGCAGGGCCCATAGGTGGGGAGCTGTTTTTT.

The chain uses TRBV27 and TRBJ1-2, with D tentatively TRBD1 (5 bases). Germline lookup yields CDR1 MNHEY and CDR2 SMNVEV (reference sequence). The V gene lost 4 bases and the J gene lost 7 bases, with 22 bases spanning the gap. The length of the CDR3 is 16 residues. CDR3 residues: CASSSHLGTLEGGYTF. The CDR3 nucleotides read TGTGCCAGCAGTTCCCACCTTGGGACTCTGGAAGGTGGCTACACCTTC.

The rearrangement uses TRBV5-1 and TRBJ1-1, with D possibly matching TRBD1 (6 bases). V shed 0 bases and J shed 5 bases, with 14 bases lying between them. There are 15 residues in the CDR3. CDR1 SGHRS and CDR2 YFSETQ come from the germline V gene. CDR3 in DNA: TGCGCCAGCAGCTTGGCAGGGGCCCTGGGGACTGAAGCTTTCTTT. Translation: CASSLAGALGTEAFF.

This clone occurred once. The V gene is TRBV4-1, the J gene TRBJ1-1, with D uncertain. The CDR3 consists of 15 residues. From germline, CDR1 is MGHRA and CDR2 YSYEKL. The V and J ends lost 1 base and 5 bases respectively, with 14 bases between them. CDR3 loop: CASSQVFAMGTEAFF. DNA of the CDR3: TGCGCCAGCAGCCAAGTATTTGCTATGGGGACTGAAGCTTTCTTT.

J is TRBJ2-5 and V is TRBV7-9; D not certain. CDR1 and CDR2 from the germline V gene are SEHNR and FQNEAQ (reference sequence). Trimming shortened V by 2 bases and J by 5 bases, and 9 bases separated the two germline ends. CDR3 length: 13 amino acids. In nucleotides, the CDR3 is TGTGCCAGCAGCTTACCGTATGGGGAGACCCAGTACTTC. It translates to CASSLPYGETQYF.

The chain uses TRBV5-6 and TRBJ2-1; 11 nucleotides align to TRBD2. Germline CDR1 SGHDT, CDR2 YYEEEE. V was pared by 4 bases and J by 4 bases, with 4 bases of the junction left unmatched. The CDR3 runs to 15 residues. In nucleotides, the CDR3 is TGTGCCAGCAGCCCGGGACTAGCGGAGTACAATGAGCAGTTCTTC. Its protein product is CASSPGLAEYNEQFF.

The chain uses TRBV9 and TRBJ1-2; D unclear. V lost 0 bases and J lost 3, with 9 bases in between. Germline values: CDR1 SGDLS, CDR2 YYNGEE. CDR3 length: 14 residues. The DNA for the CDR3 is TGTGCCAGCAGCGTAGGTCCAAACGACTATGGCTACACCTTC. Translated: CASSVGPNDYGYTF.

V usage is TRBV7-9 and J usage is TRBJ2-7; a weak D match, TRBD2 (6 bases). Deletions cut 7 bases from V and 0 bases from J, with 19 bases between. In germline, CDR1 is SEHNR, CDR2 FQNEAQ (reference sequence). The CDR3 has 16 residues. CDR3 DNA: TGTGCCAGCACCGTCCCCATACTAGCCGGCTCCTACGAGCAGTACTTC. Translation: CASTVPILAGSYEQYF.

The V and J genes are TRBV29-1 and TRBJ2-7; D remains ambiguous. The V gene lost 4 bases and the J gene lost 3 bases, with 10 bases spanning the gap. This CDR3 spans 12 amino acids. In germline, CDR1 is SQVTM, CDR2 ANQGSEA. The CDR3 nucleotides read TGCAGCGTTGTTGGTTCACTCTACGAGCAGTACTTC. Its translation is CSVVGSLYEQYF.